This entry lists 30 T cell receptor beta chains sequenced from one sample in a study of blood T cell repertoires in COVID-19. Data came from immunoSEQ multiplex PCR; TCRdb stores just in-frame clones and leaves some out. The sample shows about 52,000 clones, more than 75% of them seen only once. The sample taken for sequencing was peripheral blood. The receptor source for this set is a human donor with active COVID-19. The donor label of this sample is uncertain.

This clone is large in the sample. The genes are TRBV4-3 and TRBJ2-7; tentative D call: TRBD2 (5 bases). With 0 bases removed from V and 0 bases from J, the gap between germline ends came to 15 bases. The CDR3 spans 17 residues. Per the germline V gene, CDR1 is LGHNA and CDR2 is YSLEER. This CDR3 is CASSQERVNWGSYEQYF. The DNA of the CDR3 is TGCGCCAGCAGCCAAGAGAGGGTCAATTGGGGCTCCTACGAGCAGTACTTC.

V usage is TRBV11-2 and J usage is TRBJ2-7; D unclear. V dropped 4 bases and J dropped 4 bases, with 11 bases sitting between them. The germline V gene has CDR1 SGHAT and CDR2 FQNNGV. The CDR3 loop spans 13 amino acids. Here the CDR3 reads CASSSSRFYEQYF. CDR3 sequence (DNA): TGTGCCAGCAGCTCGTCGAGGTTTTACGAGCAGTACTTC.

The rearrangement joins TRBV7-2 to TRBJ1-4; unclear D gene. Germline V gene data show CDR1 as SGHTA and CDR2 as FQGNSA. V was trimmed by 5 bases and J by 4 bases, leaving 8 bases between them. The CDR3 is 13 amino acids. CDR3 sequence reads: CASSEVDNEKLFF. For the CDR3, the DNA is TGTGCCAGCAGCGAGGTGGATAATGAAAAACTGTTTTTT.

The V gene is TRBV24-1, the J gene TRBJ2-2; D is uncertain. This CDR3 contains 16 residues. Trimming took 0 bases from V and 1 from J, leaving 8 bases between them. CDR1 is KGHDR and CDR2 is SFDVKD in the germline V gene. The chain's CDR3 is CATSDLGLWNTGELFF. The CDR3 coding sequence is TGTGCCACCAGTGATTTGGGGCTGTGGAACACCGGGGAGCTGTTTTTT.

The rearrangement joins TRBV6-2 or TRBV6-3 to TRBJ1-2, with D maybe TRBD1 (5 bases). CDR1 is MNHEY and CDR2 is SVGEGT in the germline V gene. This CDR3 is 17 amino acids long. Trimming cost V 4 bases and J 2 bases, with 20 bases left between them. The CDR3 nucleotides read TGTGCCAGCAGTTCCGTCCCGGGTGACAGCGTGAACTATGGCTACACCTTC. As protein: CASSSVPGDSVNYGYTF.

This chain connects TRBV21-1 to TRBJ2-7; TRBD2 is the table's D call, not checked against the DNA. TRBV21-1 is termed a pseudogene. CDR3 length: 15 amino acids. This CDR3 is CASSKERGRTREQYF. In DNA form, the CDR3 reads TGTGCCAGCAGCAAAGAGCGGGGTCGGACTAGGGAGCAGTACTTC.

The V and J genes are TRBV7-9 and TRBJ1-2; no firm D call. V was cut by 5 bases and J by 1 base, with 17 bases left in between. From germline, CDR1 is SEHNR and CDR2 FQNEAQ (reference sequence). The CDR3 has 16 residues. CDR3 bases: TGTGCCAGCAGCGCGGCCCTGTCACTCGATAACTATGGCTACACCTTC. Translated, it gives CASSAALSLDNYGYTF. Using reference TRBV7-9 and TRBJ1-2 for the parts outside the CDR3, the full variable domain is DTGVSQNPRHKITKRGQNVTFRCDPISEHNRLYWYRQTLGQGPEFLTYFQNEAQLEKSRLLSDRFSAERPKGSFSTLEIQRTEQGDSAMYLCASSAALSLDNYGYTFGSGTRLTVV.

The gene calls are TRBV4-1 and TRBJ2-1; TRBD2 matches at 8 bases. Per the germline V gene, CDR1 is MGHRA and CDR2 is YSYEKL. The CDR3 length is 16 residues. Trimming cost V 1 base and J 0 bases; bases outside gene matches: 2. CDR3 in DNA: TGCGCCAGCAGCCAAGTAGGGACTAGCTCCTACAATGAGCAGTTCTTC. The encoded protein is CASSQVGTSSYNEQFF.

The rearrangement uses TRBV4-1 and TRBJ2-5, with a tentative D call TRBD1 (6 bases). The V gene's germline CDR1 is MGHRA and CDR2 YSYEKL. Trimming shortened V by 0 bases and J by 3 bases, and 11 bases separated the two germline ends. The CDR3 sequence is 15 residues long. CDR3 DNA sequence: TGCGCCAGCAGCCAAGAGGGGGCGCATGAAGAGACCCAGTACTTC. Protein sequence: CASSQEGAHEETQYF.

The V and J genes are TRBV29-1 and TRBJ2-2; 8 bases align to TRBD1. This CDR3 has 12 residues. The V gene's germline CDR1 is SQVTM and CDR2 ANQGSEA. V lost 7 bases to trimming and J lost 5 bases; unmatched junction nucleotides: 3. The CDR3 DNA sequence: TGCAGCGCCTGGACAGGGACCGGGGAGCTGTTTTTT. It codes for CSAWTGTGELFF.

The CDR3 region is CASSLYRSGNTIYF. In nucleotides, the CDR3 is TGTGCCAGCAGTTTATATCGCTCTGGAAACACCATATATTTT. J is TRBJ1-3 and V is TRBV28, with no clear D. The CDR3 length is 14 residues. Germline V gene lookup returns CDR1 MDHEN and CDR2 SYDVKM. V was shortened by 1 base and J by 0 bases, with 4 bases between the two germline ends.

This chain connects TRBV4-2 to TRBJ2-3; 11 bases line up with TRBD2. In germline, CDR1 is LGHNA, CDR2 YNFKEQ. The CDR3 is made up of 18 amino acids. V lost 0 bases to trimming and J lost 3 bases; unmatched junction nucleotides: 8. CDR3 sequence: CASSQDLIAGGRTDTQYF. The DNA for the CDR3 is TGTGCCAGCAGCCAAGATTTAATAGCGGGGGGGCGGACAGATACGCAGTATTTT.

This clone was picked up one time. The chain combines TRBV2 with TRBJ2-1; 12 bases map to TRBD2. This CDR3 spans 16 amino acids. Per the germline V gene, CDR1 is SNHLY and CDR2 is FYNNEI. Unmatched junction bases numbered 9, after V lost 6 bases and J lost 6 bases. CDR3 in amino acids: CASSKLTSGGSNEQFF. The CDR3 bases are TGTGCCAGCAGCAAGCTAACTAGCGGGGGGAGCAATGAGCAGTTCTTC.

Of note for this clone: Distinct nucleotide sequences in the sample also encode this CDR3. This chain joins TRBV5-1 and TRBJ2-1; 7 positions match TRBD2. V gave up 2 bases and J gave up 7 bases; unmatched junction bases: 0. The CDR3 spans 12 residues. CDR1 SGHRS and CDR2 YFSETQ come from the germline V gene. The CDR3 DNA follows: TGCGCCAGCAGCTTTAGCGGGAATGAGCAGTTCTTC. Translation gives CASSFSGNEQFF. Looking up the rest from reference TRBV5-1 and TRBJ2-1 gives the full variable domain: KAGVTQTPRYLIKTRGQQVTLSCSPISGHRSVSWYQQTPGQGLQFLFEYFSETQRNKGNFPGRFSGRQFSNSRSEMNVSTLELGDSALYLCASSFSGNEQFFGPGTRLTVL.

This sequence joins TRBV19 and TRBJ1-4; D call uncertain. Germline loops: CDR1 LNHDA, CDR2 SQIVND (reference sequence). This CDR3 region has 12 residues. V gave up 3 bases and J gave up 8 bases, with 7 bases separating them. The chain's CDR3 is CASSISGEKLFF. CDR3 sequence (DNA): TGTGCCAGTAGTATTTCGGGGGAAAAACTGTTTTTT.

V and J are TRBV12-3 or TRBV12-4 and TRBJ1-2; TRBD1 aligns across 7 bases. J was trimmed by 8 bases and V by 6 bases; bases with no gene match: 3. The CDR3 covers 11 residues. For the CDR3, the DNA is TGTGCCAGCAGCCCAGGGGGAGGCTACACCTTC. This encodes CASSPGGGYTF.

CDR3 in amino acids: CASNENSPLHF. In DNA, the CDR3 is TGTGCCAGCAACGAGAATTCACCCCTCCACTTT. The chain carries TRBV7-2 and TRBJ1-6; D is uncertain. Trimming stripped 7 bases from V and 7 bases from J, with 5 bases between. The CDR3 is 11 residues long. Per germline, CDR1 SGHTA and CDR2 FQGNSA.

The chain is built from TRBV6-6 and TRBJ1-4, with a possible D match to TRBD1 (5 bases). Germline-derived CDR1 and CDR2 are MNHNY and SVGAGI (reference sequence). V lost 5 bases, J lost 7 bases, and 8 bases lay in between. The CDR3 has 12 residues. The CDR3 is CASSSTGEKLFF. CDR3 bases: TGTGCCAGCAGTAGCACAGGTGAAAAACTGTTTTTT.

This chain uses TRBV29-1 with TRBJ1-2, with D possibly matching TRBD1 (5 bases). This CDR3 region has 10 residues. Germline-derived CDR1 and CDR2 are SQVTM and ANQGSEA. V was pared by 4 bases and J by 6 bases, with 6 bases between. CDR3 nucleotides: TGCAGCGTTGGGGGGGATGGCTACACCTTC. Amino acid sequence: CSVGGDGYTF.

The CDR3 reads CASSQAKFQGPDDYEQYF. CDR3 coding DNA: TGCGCCAGCAGCCAAGCAAAATTTCAGGGCCCGGACGATTACGAGCAGTACTTC. The J gene is TRBJ2-7, the V gene TRBV4-3, with D possibly TRBD1 on 5 matching bases. From germline, CDR1 is LGHNA and CDR2 YSLEER. The CDR3 covers 18 residues. V was trimmed by 1 base and J by 4 bases, leaving 23 bases between them.

The chain is built from TRBV21-1 and TRBJ2-7; TRBD1 is taken as the D call from the table, unchecked against the DNA. TRBV21-1 is labeled a pseudogene. The CDR3 contains 17 residues. CDR3 region: CASSKGYPDRGPKEQYF. CDR3 coding DNA: TGTGCCAGCAGCAAAGGGTATCCGGACAGGGGGCCGAAGGAGCAGTACTTC.

V is TRBV11-2 and J is TRBJ2-1, with 13 bases identical to TRBD2. V shed 2 bases, J shed 5 bases, and the junction held 12 bases outside the gene matches. Germline-derived CDR1 and CDR2 are SGHAT and FQNNGV. The CDR3 is 19 amino acids. The CDR3 DNA reads TGTGCCAGCAGCTTACACCCCGTAGGACTAGCGGGGGCCGACAATGAGCAGTTCTTC. Translated, it gives CASSLHPVGLAGADNEQFF.

The rearrangement joins TRBV7-2 to TRBJ2-3; possibly TRBD2 for D (5 bases). This CDR3 has 15 amino acids. V was cut by 0 bases and J by 6 bases, with 13 bases left in between. Looked up from germline, CDR1 is SGHTA and CDR2 is FQGNSA. The CDR3: CASSLAWWEPDTQYF. CDR3 sequence (DNA): TGTGCCAGCAGCTTAGCCTGGTGGGAGCCGGATACGCAGTATTTT.

This sequence joins TRBV2 and TRBJ2-3; TRBD2 matches at 11 bases. The germline CDR1 and CDR2 sequences are SNHLY and FYNNEI. J gave up 2 bases and V 3 bases, and 16 bases lay outside the gene matches. The CDR3 consists of 20 residues. CDR3 DNA: TGTGCCAGCAGTGACACCTTGGGCGGGACTAGCGGCCTTGCCACAGATACGCAGTATTTT. The encoded protein is CASSDTLGGTSGLATDTQYF. Filled out from reference TRBV2 and TRBJ2-3, the complete variable domain reads EPEVTQTPSHQVTQMGQEVILRCVPISNHLYFYWYRQILGQKVEFLVSFYNNEISEKSEIFDDQFSVERPDGSNFTLKIRSTKLEDSAMYFCASSDTLGGTSGLATDTQYFGPGTRLTVL.

The chain combines TRBV2 with TRBJ1-1; D call uncertain. Germline V gene sequence: CDR1 SNHLY, CDR2 FYNNEI. Trimming stripped 7 bases from V and 1 base from J, with 7 bases between. The CDR3 consists of 12 residues. CDR3 in amino acids: CASKRENTEAFF. CDR3 coding DNA: TGTGCCAGCAAGAGGGAGAACACTGAAGCTTTCTTT.

Only a few counts were recorded for this clone. This chain uses TRBV9 with TRBJ2-3; 10 bases match TRBD2. The trim removed 4 bases at V and 0 bases at J, leaving 11 bases unmatched. The CDR3 totals 18 residues. Germline lookup yields CDR1 SGDLS and CDR2 YYNGEE. CDR3 sequence reads: CASSITPAGGASTDTQYF. Here the CDR3 DNA reads TGTGCCAGCAGCATAACCCCAGCGGGGGGGGCTAGCACAGATACGCAGTATTTT.

The chain uses TRBV7-8 and TRBJ2-7; 11 nucleotides agree with TRBD2. The length of the CDR3 is 16 residues. The V gene end was trimmed by 1 base and the J gene end by 3 bases; junction bases not matched to a gene: 5. CDR1 and CDR2 (germline): SGHVS, FQNEAQ. The CDR3 region has the DNA TGTGCCAGCAGCTTAGTGACTAGCGGGGCCCTCTACGAGCAGTACTTC. The encoded protein is CASSLVTSGALYEQYF.

This clone was recorded once. This chain connects TRBV6-2 or TRBV6-3 to TRBJ2-7; 9 bases fit TRBD1. Trimming at V came to 4 bases and at J to 1 base, leaving 5 bases not matched to a gene. The CDR3 covers 15 residues. Germline V lookup: CDR1 MNHEY, CDR2 SVGEGT. The CDR3 region is CASSSSGTGSYEQYF. In DNA form, the CDR3 reads TGTGCCAGCAGTTCCTCCGGGACAGGGTCCTACGAGCAGTACTTC.

This sequence joins TRBV10-3 and TRBJ2-7; 8 positions agree with TRBD1. The J segment lost 7 bases and the V segment lost 6 bases, leaving 8 bases of the junction unmatched. The germline CDR1 and CDR2 sequences are ENHRY and SYGVKD. The CDR3 contains 13 residues. The CDR3 loop is CAISTGQGGEQYF. Here the CDR3 DNA reads TGTGCCATCAGCACCGGACAGGGTGGGGAGCAGTACTTC.

The gene calls are TRBV4-1 and TRBJ2-7; TRBD1 aligns across 9 bases. The CDR3 loop spans 14 amino acids. Germline V gives CDR1 MGHRA, CDR2 YSYEKL. The J segment lost 5 bases and the V segment lost 6 bases, leaving 8 bases of the junction unmatched. The CDR3 region is CASRPGTGFNEQYF. The CDR3 coding sequence is TGCGCCAGCAGACCCGGGACAGGGTTTAACGAGCAGTACTTC.